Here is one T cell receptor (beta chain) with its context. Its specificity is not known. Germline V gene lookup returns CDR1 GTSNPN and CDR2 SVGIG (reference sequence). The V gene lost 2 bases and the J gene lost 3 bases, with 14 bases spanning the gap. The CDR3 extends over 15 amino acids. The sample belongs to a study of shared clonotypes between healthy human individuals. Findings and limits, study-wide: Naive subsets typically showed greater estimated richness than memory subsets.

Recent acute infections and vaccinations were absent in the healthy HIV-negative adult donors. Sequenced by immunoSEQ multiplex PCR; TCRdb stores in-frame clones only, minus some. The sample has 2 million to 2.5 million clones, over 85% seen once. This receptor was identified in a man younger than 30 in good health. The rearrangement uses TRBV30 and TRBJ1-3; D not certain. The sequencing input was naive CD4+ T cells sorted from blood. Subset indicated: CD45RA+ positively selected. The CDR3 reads CAWSKGGSGGNTIYF. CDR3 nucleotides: TGTGCCTGGAGTAAGGGAGGGTCTGGTGGAAACACCATATATTTT.